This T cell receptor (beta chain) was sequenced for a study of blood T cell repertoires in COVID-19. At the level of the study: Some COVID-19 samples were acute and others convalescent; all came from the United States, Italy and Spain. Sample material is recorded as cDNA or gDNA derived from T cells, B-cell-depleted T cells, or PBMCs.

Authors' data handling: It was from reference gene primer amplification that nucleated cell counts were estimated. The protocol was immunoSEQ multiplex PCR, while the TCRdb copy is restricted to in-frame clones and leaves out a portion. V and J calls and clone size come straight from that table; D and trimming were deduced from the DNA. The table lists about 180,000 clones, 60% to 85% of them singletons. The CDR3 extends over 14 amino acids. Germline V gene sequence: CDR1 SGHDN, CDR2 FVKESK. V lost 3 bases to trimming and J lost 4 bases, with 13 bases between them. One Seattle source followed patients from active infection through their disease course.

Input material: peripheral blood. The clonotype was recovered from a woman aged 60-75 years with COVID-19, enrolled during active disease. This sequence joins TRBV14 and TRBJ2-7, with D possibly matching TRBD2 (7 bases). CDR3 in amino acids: CASSQGGLLYEQYF. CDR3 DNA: TGTGCCAGCAGCCAGGGGGGGCTCCTATACGAGCAGTACTTC.